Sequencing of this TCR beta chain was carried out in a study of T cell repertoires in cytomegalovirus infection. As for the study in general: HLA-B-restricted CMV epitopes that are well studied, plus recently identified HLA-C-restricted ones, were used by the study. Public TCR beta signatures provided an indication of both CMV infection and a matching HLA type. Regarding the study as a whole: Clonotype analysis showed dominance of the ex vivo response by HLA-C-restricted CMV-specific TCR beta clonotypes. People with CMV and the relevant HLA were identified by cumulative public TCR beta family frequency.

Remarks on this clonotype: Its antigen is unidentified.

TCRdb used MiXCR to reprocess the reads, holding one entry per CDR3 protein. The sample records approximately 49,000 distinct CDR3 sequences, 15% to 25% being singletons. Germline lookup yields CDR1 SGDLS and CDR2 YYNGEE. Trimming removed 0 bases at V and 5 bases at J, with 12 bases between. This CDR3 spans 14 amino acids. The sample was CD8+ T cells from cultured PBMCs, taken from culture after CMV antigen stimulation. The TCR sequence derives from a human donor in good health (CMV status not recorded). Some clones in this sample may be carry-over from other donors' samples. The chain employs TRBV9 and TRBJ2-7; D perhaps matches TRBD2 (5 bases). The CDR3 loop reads CASSVGASGDEQYF. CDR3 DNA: TGTGCCAGCAGCGTAGGAGCCTCCGGGGACGAGCAGTACTTC.